Following are 26 T cell receptor beta chains from one sample sequenced in a study of shared clonotypes between healthy human individuals. The protocol was immunoSEQ multiplex PCR, while the TCRdb copy is restricted to in-frame clones and leaves out a portion. The sample records about 1,900,000 clones, about 95% being singletons. Naive CD8 isolation took CD45RO-negative cells positively selected for CCR7 and excluded terminally differentiated effector memory CD45RA+ cells. The sequenced material came from naive CD8+ T cells sorted from blood. The receptors derive from a man between 18 and 29 years old in good health.

This chain connects TRBV6-1 to TRBJ1-1; unclear D gene. V shed 1 base and J shed 2 bases, with 14 bases lying between them. CDR1 MNHNS and CDR2 SASEGT come from the germline V gene. This CDR3 is 16 amino acids long. The CDR3 DNA follows: TGTGCCAGCAGTGAAGAGATGGGAGGGATAAACACTGAAGCTTTCTTT. It encodes CASSEEMGGINTEAFF.

The chain carries TRBV14 and TRBJ1-1; D unresolved. V lost 5 bases to trimming and J lost 0 bases, with 4 bases between them. The CDR3 consists of 12 residues. Germline V gives CDR1 SGHDN, CDR2 FVKESK. CDR3 sequence: CASSIVNTEAFF. For the CDR3, the DNA is TGTGCCAGCAGCATAGTGAACACTGAAGCTTTCTTT.

This clone was counted a single time. The chain uses TRBV28 and TRBJ1-6; the D is unclear. This CDR3 has 14 residues. CDR1 is MDHEN, CDR2 SYDVKM, per germline. V lost 3 bases and J 9 bases, leaving 12 bases between the germline ends. In nucleotides, the CDR3 is TGTGCCAGCAGTTTGCGGGTATTCGGTTCACCCCTCCACTTT. As protein: CASSLRVFGSPLHF.

The sample holds one count of this clone. J is TRBJ2-5 and V is TRBV30; TRBD1 might be the D (6 bases). Germline lookup yields CDR1 GTSNPN and CDR2 SVGIG (reference sequence). There are 13 residues in the CDR3. V lost 6 bases, J lost 2 bases, and 13 bases lay in between. CDR3 in amino acids: CACGPGVQETQYF. CDR3 in DNA: TGTGCCTGCGGTCCAGGGGTTCAAGAGACCCAGTACTTC.

This chain joins TRBV9 and TRBJ2-2; D may be TRBD1 or TRBD2 (5 bases each). Trimming cost V 3 bases and J 6 bases, with 18 bases left between them. The germline V gene has CDR1 SGDLS and CDR2 YYNGEE. The CDR3 is made up of 16 amino acids. This CDR3 is CASSASSGTSPGELFF. As DNA, the CDR3 is TGTGCCAGCAGCGCATCCTCCGGGACGTCTCCCGGGGAGCTGTTTTTT.

The chain couples TRBV4-2 to TRBJ2-2, with D unresolved. CDR1 and CDR2 (germline): LGHNA, YNFKEQ. V dropped 3 bases and J dropped 0 bases, with 2 bases sitting between them. This CDR3 comprises 13 residues. CDR3 region: CASSQSNTGELFF. The CDR3 DNA sequence: TGTGCCAGCAGCCAGTCGAACACCGGGGAGCTGTTTTTT.

The rearrangement joins TRBV2 to TRBJ2-2; D call uncertain. Trimming took 1 base from V and 5 from J, leaving 14 bases between them. The length of the CDR3 is 16 residues. Germline V gene data show CDR1 as SNHLY and CDR2 as FYNNEI. Written as DNA, the CDR3 is TGTGCCAGCAGTGAAGAGTGGGGTCTAATTACCGGGGAGCTGTTTTTT. Residues: CASSEEWGLITGELFF. Variable domain in full (rest from reference TRBV2 and TRBJ2-2): EPEVTQTPSHQVTQMGQEVILRCVPISNHLYFYWYRQILGQKVEFLVSFYNNEISEKSEIFDDQFSVERPDGSNFTLKIRSTKLEDSAMYFCASSEEWGLITGELFFGEGSRLTVL.

Of note for this clone: Other DNA sequences of this sample code for an identical CDR3. V and J are TRBV27 and TRBJ2-7; TRBD2 might be the D (6 bases). Germline loops: CDR1 MNHEY, CDR2 SMNVEV (reference sequence). Deletions cut 0 bases from V and 3 bases from J, with 9 bases between. The CDR3 is 14 residues long. In DNA form, the CDR3 reads TGTGCCAGCAGTTTATCCGGGAGAGACTACGAGCAGTACTTC. Residues: CASSLSGRDYEQYF.

The genes are TRBV10-2 and TRBJ2-7; D might be TRBD1 (6 bases). The length of the CDR3 is 14 residues. Germline V gene data show CDR1 as WSHSY and CDR2 as SAAADI. V gave up 1 base and J gave up 2 bases, with 9 bases separating them. CDR3 nucleotides: TGCGCCAGCAGTGAGTTGGGGACAACCTACGAGCAGTACTTC. Amino acid sequence: CASSELGTTYEQYF.

This clone was counted a few times. The J gene is TRBJ2-5, the V gene TRBV30, with 8 bases that match TRBD2. The CDR3 extends over 14 amino acids. CDR1 GTSNPN and CDR2 SVGIG come from the germline V gene (reference sequence). V lost 0 bases to trimming and J lost 3 bases; unmatched junction nucleotides: 3. In nucleotides, the CDR3 is TGTGCCTGGAGTGTTGATAGCGGGGAAGAGACCCAGTACTTC. Residues: CAWSVDSGEETQYF.

Only one count was recorded for this clone. V is TRBV19 and J is TRBJ2-1; D is tentatively TRBD1 or TRBD2 (6 bases each). This CDR3 comprises 14 residues. CDR1 is LNHDA, CDR2 SQIVND, per germline (reference sequence). Trimming pared 4 bases from V and 2 bases from J, leaving 9 bases between. The CDR3 loop is CASSNGGAYNEQFF. The CDR3 DNA follows: TGTGCCAGTAGTAACGGGGGCGCCTACAATGAGCAGTTCTTC.

The chain has TRBV7-9 and TRBJ2-7; 7 bases line up with TRBD1. The CDR3 is 15 amino acids. The germline gives CDR1 SEHNR, CDR2 FQNEAQ (reference sequence). V lost 6 bases to trimming and J lost 1 base; unmatched junction nucleotides: 9. The CDR3 is CASRSDRESSYEQYF. For the CDR3, the DNA is TGTGCCAGCAGGAGTGACAGGGAGTCGTCCTACGAGCAGTACTTC.

Concerning this clone itself: The same CDR3 arises from other DNA sequences in this sample as well. The V gene is TRBV4-1, the J gene TRBJ1-1, with D unclear. The CDR3 consists of 14 residues. Germline values: CDR1 MGHRA, CDR2 YSYEKL. V shed 3 bases and J shed 1 base, with 9 bases lying between them. This CDR3 reads CASSQRGSNTEAFF. Here the CDR3 DNA reads TGCGCCAGCAGCCAGCGGGGTTCGAACACTGAAGCTTTCTTT.

The rearrangement links TRBV7-9 to TRBJ2-1, with TRBD1 matching over 9 bases. Trimming removed 4 bases from V and 10 bases from J; junction bases left unmatched: 8. Germline assignment: CDR1 SEHNR and CDR2 FQNEAQ (reference sequence). The CDR3 runs 14 residues. The CDR3 loop reads CASSSGQGFNEQFF. The CDR3 DNA is TGTGCCAGCAGCTCGGGACAGGGATTTAACGAGCAGTTCTTC.

V usage is TRBV6-5 and J usage is TRBJ1-2; TRBD1 agrees at 11 bases. The CDR3 has 16 amino acids. The J segment lost 2 bases and the V segment lost 1 base, leaving 3 bases of the junction unmatched. Germline lookup yields CDR1 MNHEY and CDR2 SVGAGI. The CDR3 DNA follows: TGTGCCAGCAGTTACTGGGGGACAGGGGGGAACTATGGCTACACCTTC. Protein sequence: CASSYWGTGGNYGYTF.

The rearrangement links TRBV5-1 to TRBJ1-5; D is uncertain. This CDR3 has 14 amino acids. Germline CDR1 SGHRS, CDR2 YFSETQ. V lost 0 bases and J lost 7, with 11 bases in between. CDR3 bases: TGCGCCAGCAGCTTGGTCGGGGAAGGGCAGCCCCAGCATTTT. Translated: CASSLVGEGQPQHF.

The rearrangement joins TRBV28 to TRBJ2-2; D gene unclear. V was clipped by 3 bases and J by 3 bases, with 11 bases between them. This CDR3 is 15 amino acids long. Germline V CDR1 and CDR2: MDHEN, SYDVKM. Here the CDR3 reads CASSFADIDTGELFF. The CDR3 DNA is TGTGCCAGCAGTTTTGCAGATATTGACACCGGGGAGCTGTTTTTT. Complete variable domain (other parts from reference TRBV28 and TRBJ2-2): DVKVTQSSRYLVKRTGEKVFLECVQDMDHENMFWYRQDPGLGLRLIYFSYDVKMKEKGDIPEGYSVSREKKERFSLILESASTNQTSMYLCASSFADIDTGELFFGEGSRLTVL.

The chain joins TRBV10-3 to TRBJ1-3; D remains ambiguous. CDR3 length equals 12 residues. The germline CDR1 and CDR2 sequences are ENHRY and SYGVKD. Trimming shortened V by 11 bases and J by 0 bases, and 8 bases separated the two germline ends. The CDR3 nucleotides read TGTGCCTCGGCCAACTCTGGAAACACCATATATTTT. Residues: CASANSGNTIYF.

About this clone: The sample contains more than one DNA sequence encoding this CDR3. The gene calls are TRBV9 and TRBJ2-1; D assignment may be TRBD1 or TRBD2 (5 bases each). CDR1 and CDR2 (germline): SGDLS, YYNGEE. Trimming stripped 0 bases from V and 0 bases from J, with 7 bases between. The CDR3 has 15 amino acids. The DNA for the CDR3 is TGTGCCAGCAGCGTAGGTGGGGGCTCCTACAATGAGCAGTTCTTC. It is translated as CASSVGGGSYNEQFF.

CDR3 region: CAWSPRQWVATNEKLFF. The DNA for the CDR3 is TGTGCCTGGAGTCCACGACAGTGGGTTGCAACTAATGAAAAACTGTTTTTT. The chain has TRBV30 and TRBJ1-4, with a possible D match to TRBD1 (5 bases). V lost 2 bases to trimming and J lost 0 bases, with 16 bases between them. CDR1 is GTSNPN, CDR2 SVGIG, per germline (reference sequence). There are 17 residues in the CDR3.

This chain joins TRBV7-9 and TRBJ1-1; maybe TRBD1 (5 bases). The CDR3 covers 16 residues. V was cut by 5 bases and J by 0 bases, with 16 bases left in between. Germline loops: CDR1 SEHNR, CDR2 FQNEAQ (reference sequence). The CDR3 spells CASSLGTYRMNTEAFF. DNA of the CDR3: TGTGCCAGCAGCCTCGGGACGTATCGGATGAACACTGAAGCTTTCTTT.

The gene calls are TRBV13 and TRBJ2-2, with no clear D. V was cut by 3 bases and J by 4 bases, with 6 bases left in between. This CDR3 spans 13 amino acids. In germline, CDR1 is PRHDT, CDR2 FYEKMQ (reference sequence). The CDR3 is CASSFSLTGELFF. CDR3 nucleotides: TGTGCCAGCAGCTTCTCCCTCACCGGGGAGCTGTTTTTT.

The chain joins TRBV4-3 to TRBJ2-5; possible D gene TRBD2, 8 bases. This CDR3 is built from 16 residues. Germline V gene lookup returns CDR1 LGHNA and CDR2 YSLEER. V shed 0 bases and J shed 4 bases, with 15 bases lying between them. The CDR3 loop is CASSQDREGAGETQYF. Here the CDR3 DNA reads TGCGCCAGCAGCCAAGATCGGGAGGGGGCTGGAGAGACCCAGTACTTC.

The V call is TRBV7-6, the J call TRBJ1-3; D is undetermined. Trimming took off 8 bases at V and 0 bases at J, with 14 bases between the two ends. This CDR3 has 15 residues. Germline CDR1 is SGHVS and CDR2 is FNYEAQ. The CDR3 bases are TGTGCCAGCGGACCGGGCCCAAGCTCTGGAAACACCATATATTTT. It yields the protein CASGPGPSSGNTIYF.

The genes are TRBV21-1 and TRBJ2-2; the table's D call, TRBD2, was not checked against the DNA. TRBV21-1 is tagged as a pseudogene. The CDR3 has 18 residues. The CDR3 DNA follows: TGTGCCAGCAGCAAATGTAAGAGGACGGGAACGAACACCGGGGAGCTGTTTTTT. It translates to CASSKCKRTGTNTGELFF.

This rearrangement joins TRBV5-1 to TRBJ2-7; unclear D gene. The CDR3 contains 14 residues. Germline assignment: CDR1 SGHRS and CDR2 YFSETQ. V lost 0 bases and J 6 bases, leaving 13 bases between the germline ends. The CDR3 is CASSLAPLSGEQYF. The CDR3 coding sequence is TGCGCCAGCAGCTTGGCGCCTCTCTCTGGCGAGCAGTACTTC.